These 2 T cell receptor beta chains share one sample of origin, sequenced in a study of cytomegalovirus exposure and HLA in healthy donors. PCR involved 60 Vbeta and 13 Jbeta primers. Sequenced by immunoSEQ multiplex PCR; TCRdb stores in-frame clones only, minus some. The data contain about 190,000 clones, more than 65% of them singletons. Specimen: PBMCs. All receptors come from a woman aged 25 to 39 in good health and CMV-seropositive.

This clone appeared a few times. The chain combines TRBV6-5 with TRBJ2-7; D call uncertain. Germline-derived CDR1 and CDR2 are MNHEY and SVGAGI. Trimming pared 4 bases from V and 2 bases from J, leaving 15 bases between. The CDR3 totals 15 residues. CDR3 in amino acids: CASSSRKSATYEQYF. In DNA form, the CDR3 reads TGTGCCAGCAGTTCCAGGAAGTCAGCCACCTACGAGCAGTACTTC.

This sequence joins TRBV28 and TRBJ2-7; tentatively, D is TRBD1 (6 bases). V was shortened by 3 bases and J by 3 bases, with 12 bases between the two germline ends. The germline gives CDR1 MDHEN, CDR2 SYDVKM. The CDR3 runs to 14 residues. CDR3 residues: CASSFGTGFYEQYF. The CDR3 nucleotides are TGTGCCAGCAGTTTCGGCACAGGGTTCTACGAGCAGTACTTC.